Following are 31 T cell receptor beta chains from one sample sequenced in a study of cytomegalovirus exposure and HLA in healthy donors. The PCR made use of 60 Vbeta and 13 Jbeta primers. TCRdb's table, derived via immunoSEQ multiplex PCR, lists solely in-frame clones and lacks some. Its table lists approximately 110,000 clones. The material sequenced was PBMCs. The receptors originated from a man aged 45-60 years in good health and CMV-seronegative.

V gene TRBV10-1 combines with J gene TRBJ1-1; the match to TRBD1 covers 8 bases. CDR3 length: 13 amino acids. J was trimmed by 6 bases and V by 6 bases; bases with no gene match: 6. Per germline, CDR1 WNHNN and CDR2 SYGVQD (reference sequence). CDR3 in DNA: TGCGCCAGCAGACGCGACAGGGGTGCTGAAGCTTTCTTT. It yields the protein CASRRDRGAEAFF.

The gene calls are TRBV5-8 and TRBJ2-3; TRBD1 might be the D (5 bases). CDR1 and CDR2 from the germline V gene are SGHTS and YDEGEE. Trimming took 0 bases from V and 10 from J, leaving 12 bases between them. The length of the CDR3 is 13 residues. CDR3: CASSLVQTEAQYF. CDR3 sequence (DNA): TGTGCCAGCAGCTTGGTTCAGACAGAGGCGCAGTATTTT.

The genes are TRBV19 and TRBJ2-1; TRBD1 matches 12 bases. The CDR3 totals 16 residues. Trimming cost V 7 bases and J 6 bases; bases outside gene matches: 10. Germline-derived CDR1 and CDR2 are LNHDA and SQIVND (reference sequence). CDR3 protein: CASTAVRDRGRNEQFF. Here the CDR3 DNA reads TGTGCCAGTACCGCTGTCCGGGACAGGGGGCGCAATGAGCAGTTCTTC.

The chain combines TRBV18 with TRBJ1-2; TRBD1 agrees at 7 bases. J gave up 1 base and V 6 bases, and 5 bases lay outside the gene matches. The CDR3 totals 14 residues. Germline CDR1 KGHSH, CDR2 LQKENI. The CDR3 region is CASSQRGHNYGYTF. CDR3 sequence (DNA): TGTGCCAGCTCGCAGAGGGGGCATAACTATGGCTACACCTTC.

The chain recombines TRBV19 with TRBJ2-7, with a weak D call TRBD1 (5 bases). Trimming took 5 bases from V and 6 from J, leaving 17 bases between them. Germline loops: CDR1 LNHDA, CDR2 SQIVND (reference sequence). This CDR3 contains 14 residues. CDR3 in amino acids: CASSEARARSEQYF. The CDR3 nucleotides are TGTGCCAGTAGTGAAGCCAGGGCGAGGAGCGAGCAGTACTTC.

The chain has TRBV19 and TRBJ1-1; D possibly corresponds to TRBD1 (6 bases). Germline lookup yields CDR1 LNHDA and CDR2 SQIVND (reference sequence). Trimming took 5 bases from V and 6 from J, leaving 19 bases between them. This CDR3 has 15 amino acids. The CDR3 bases are TGTGCCAGTAGTGTCCCCGACAGGCCTGTGGCTGAAGCTTTCTTT. It translates to CASSVPDRPVAEAFF.

V gene TRBV7-8 combines with J gene TRBJ2-5; D gene uncertain. The germline CDR1 and CDR2 sequences are SGHVS and FQNEAQ. Trimming shortened V by 4 bases and J by 4 bases, and 7 bases separated the two germline ends. The CDR3 consists of 12 residues. Here the CDR3 DNA reads TGTGCCAGCAGCTCCGGTGTAGAGACCCAGTACTTC. Translated, it gives CASSSGVETQYF.

A word on this clone: Other DNA sequences in the same sample also yield this CDR3. The CDR3, as DNA: TGTGCCAGCAGCCCGGGTAGCGCCTACGAGCAGTACTTC. It encodes CASSPGSAYEQYF. This chain joins TRBV5-6 and TRBJ2-7, with D perhaps matching TRBD2 (5 bases). CDR1 is SGHDT and CDR2 is YYEEEE in the germline V gene. The CDR3 spans 13 residues. With 4 bases removed from V and 2 bases from J, the gap between germline ends came to 10 bases.

The chain is built from TRBV7-9 and TRBJ2-1; 7 bases match TRBD1. J lost 5 bases, V lost 4 bases, and 2 bases had no gene match. The CDR3 has 13 amino acids. The germline V gene encodes CDR1 SEHNR and CDR2 FQNEAQ (reference sequence). CDR3 amino acids: CASSYRGHNEQFF. Here the CDR3 DNA reads TGTGCCAGCAGCTACAGGGGCCACAATGAGCAGTTCTTC.

The chain links TRBV9 to TRBJ2-7; the match to TRBD1 covers 7 bases. In germline, CDR1 is SGDLS, CDR2 YYNGEE. The J segment lost 3 bases and the V segment lost 4 bases, leaving 10 bases of the junction unmatched. This CDR3 has 15 residues. As DNA, the CDR3 is TGTGCCAGCAGCCCCGAGACAGGGACCTTCTACGAGCAGTACTTC. It specifies CASSPETGTFYEQYF.

The J gene is TRBJ2-3, the V gene TRBV7-2; no clear D gene. V lost 4 bases and J lost 2, with 13 bases in between. The CDR3 has 15 amino acids. Germline values: CDR1 SGHTA, CDR2 FQGNSA. The CDR3 coding sequence is TGTGCCAGCAGCTCTCCCCCCGGAGTCACAGATACGCAGTATTTT. Translating it yields CASSSPPGVTDTQYF. The full variable domain, with the rest looked up from reference TRBV7-2 and TRBJ2-3, is GAGVSQSPSNKVTEKGKDVELRCDPISGHTALYWYRQSLGQGLEFLIYFQGNSAPDKSGLPSDRFSAERTGGSVSTLTIQRTQQEDSAVYLCASSSPPGVTDTQYFGPGTRLTVL.

V and J are TRBV15 and TRBJ1-5; 7 nucleotides agree with TRBD1. Trimming took 2 bases from V and 6 from J; bases not matched to a gene: 4. Germline V gene data show CDR1 as LNHNV and CDR2 as YYDKDF (reference sequence). CDR3 size: 14 residues. CDR3 in amino acids: CATSRNDRVQPQHF. The CDR3 region has the DNA TGTGCCACCAGCAGAAACGACAGGGTTCAGCCCCAGCATTTT.

The gene calls are TRBV6-1 and TRBJ1-2, with 9 bases matching TRBD1. After removal of 0 bases from V and 4 bases from J, the junction contained 9 bases not matched to a gene. The CDR3 is 17 residues long. Germline CDR1 MNHNS, CDR2 SASEGT. CDR3 in amino acids: CASSEARLTGGGYGYTF. CDR3 nucleotides: TGTGCCAGCAGTGAAGCGCGATTAACAGGGGGCGGCTATGGCTACACCTTC.

This chain links TRBV2 with TRBJ2-5; tentative D call: TRBD2 (6 bases). Per germline, CDR1 SNHLY and CDR2 FYNNEI. Trimming stripped 4 bases from V and 4 bases from J, with 10 bases between. CDR3 length: 13 residues. CDR3 loop: CASSGQGGETQYF. The DNA of the CDR3 is TGTGCCAGCAGTGGGCAGGGAGGAGAGACCCAGTACTTC.

The genes are TRBV4-3 and TRBJ1-6; D ambiguous. Germline V gene lookup returns CDR1 LGHNA and CDR2 YSLEER. V gave up 1 base and J gave up 6 bases, with 10 bases separating them. CDR3 length equals 15 residues. The CDR3 loop reads CASSQVWESNSPLHF. DNA for the CDR3: TGCGCCAGCAGCCAAGTTTGGGAGAGTAATTCACCCCTCCACTTT.

The chain employs TRBV5-4 and TRBJ2-5; 9 bases line up with TRBD1. The ends lost 3 bases at V and 2 bases at J; junction bases unmatched: 5. Germline V gene data show CDR1 as SGHNT and CDR2 as YYREEE (reference sequence). This CDR3 has 15 amino acids. Here the CDR3 DNA reads TGTGCCAGCAGCTGGGGACAGGGAGGGCAAGAGACCCAGTACTTC. Residues: CASSWGQGGQETQYF.

The V and J genes are TRBV7-2 and TRBJ2-1; 7 bases agree with TRBD2. V shed 3 bases and J 2 bases; nucleotides not matched to a gene: 4. This CDR3 is 15 amino acids long. CDR1 is SGHTA and CDR2 is FQGNSA in the germline V gene. In DNA, the CDR3 is TGTGCCAGCAGCTTTCTAGCGGTAGCCTACAATGAGCAGTTCTTC. Protein sequence: CASSFLAVAYNEQFF.

The rearrangement joins TRBV2 to TRBJ2-5; 9 bases fit TRBD1. CDR3 length: 14 residues. V lost 4 bases and J lost 1; bases outside the gene matches: 1. Germline loops: CDR1 SNHLY, CDR2 FYNNEI. The CDR3: CASSGQGVQETQYF. Here the CDR3 DNA reads TGTGCCAGCAGTGGACAGGGGGTCCAAGAGACCCAGTACTTC.

The genes are TRBV7-8 and TRBJ1-4; no firm D call. The germline CDR1 and CDR2 sequences are SGHVS and FQNEAQ. V was trimmed by 3 bases and J by 8 bases, leaving 16 bases between them. The CDR3 has 15 residues. The CDR3 is CASSLAAIGGEKLFF. The CDR3 bases are TGTGCCAGCAGCTTGGCAGCGATCGGTGGGGAAAAACTGTTTTTT.

This chain joins TRBV19 and TRBJ1-5; 8 bases align to TRBD1. This CDR3 region has 14 residues. The germline V gene has CDR1 LNHDA and CDR2 SQIVND (reference sequence). V shed 5 bases and J 1 base; nucleotides not matched to a gene: 1. The CDR3, as DNA: TGTGCCAGTAGTTGGACAGGGAGCAATCAGCCCCAGCATTTT. Its translation: CASSWTGSNQPQHF.

This chain joins TRBV7-8 and TRBJ2-5, with D perhaps matching TRBD1 (6 bases). Trimming stripped 5 bases from V and 0 bases from J, with 13 bases between. Germline V CDR1 and CDR2: SGHVS, FQNEAQ. The length of the CDR3 is 15 residues. The CDR3 DNA is TGTGCCAGCAGCCGGAATCAGGGGAACCAAGAGACCCAGTACTTC. As protein: CASSRNQGNQETQYF. Complete variable domain (other parts from reference TRBV7-8 and TRBJ2-5): GAGVSQSPRYKVAKRGQDVALRCDPISGHVSLFWYQQALGQGPEFLTYFQNEAQLDKSGLPSDRFFAERPEGSVSTLKIQRTQQEDSAVYLCASSRNQGNQETQYFGPGTRLLVL.

The chain uses TRBV6-1 and TRBJ1-1; D is possibly TRBD1 (5 bases). Germline V gene lookup returns CDR1 MNHNS and CDR2 SASEGT. The CDR3 spans 15 residues. Trimming took off 6 bases at V and 0 bases at J, with 14 bases between the two ends. The CDR3 protein is CASSDRQTVNTEAFF. For the CDR3, the DNA is TGTGCCAGCAGCGACCGACAGACCGTGAACACTGAAGCTTTCTTT.

The gene calls are TRBV5-1 and TRBJ2-5, with 13 positions matching TRBD2. V gave up 4 bases and J gave up 4 bases; unmatched junction bases: 7. The CDR3 loop spans 16 amino acids. Germline V gene data show CDR1 as SGHRS and CDR2 as YFSETQ. CDR3 coding DNA: TGCGCCAGCAGCCGGTCACTAGCGGGGGGGCCAGAGACCCAGTACTTC. Translated, it gives CASSRSLAGGPETQYF.

J is TRBJ2-5 and V is TRBV5-1; 9 bases agree with TRBD2. Germline V gene data show CDR1 as SGHRS and CDR2 as YFSETQ. The CDR3 runs to 15 residues. Losses at the gene ends were 0 bases for V and 5 bases for J; bases not matched to a gene: 5. CDR3 coding DNA: TGCGCCAGCAGCTTGGGAATAGCGGGAGAGGAGACCCAGTACTTC. This gives the protein CASSLGIAGEETQYF.

This chain uses TRBV18 with TRBJ2-7; 14 nucleotides line up with TRBD2. CDR3 length: 21 residues. After removal of 2 bases from V and 3 bases from J, the junction contained 18 bases not matched to a gene. CDR1 is KGHSH, CDR2 LQKENI, per germline. CDR3 protein: CASSPTLILGLAGDPDYEQYF. CDR3 sequence (DNA): TGTGCCAGCTCACCAACTTTGATTTTGGGACTAGCGGGAGATCCTGACTACGAGCAGTACTTC. Looking up the rest from reference TRBV18 and TRBJ2-7 gives the full variable domain: NAGVMQNPRHLVRRRGQEARLRCSPMKGHSHVYWYRQLPEEGLKFMVYLQKENIIDESGMPKERFSAEFPKEGPSILRIQQVVRGDSAAYFCASSPTLILGLAGDPDYEQYFGPGTRLTVT.

The genes are TRBV4-3 and TRBJ1-6, with TRBD1 as a possible D gene (5 bases). Trimming shortened V by 0 bases and J by 8 bases, and 14 bases separated the two germline ends. Germline V gene lookup returns CDR1 LGHNA and CDR2 YSLEER. The CDR3 length is 16 residues. The CDR3 DNA reads as TGCGCCAGCAGCCAAGATCGGCCCAGGGAGGATTCACCCCTCCACTTT. Its protein product is CASSQDRPREDSPLHF.

Of note for this clone: The junction shows a germline mismatch at one end, possibly a read error. The chain combines TRBV5-1 with TRBJ1-3, with D perhaps TRBD1 (5 bases). Germline CDR1 SGHRS, CDR2 YFSETQ. The CDR3 extends over 14 amino acids. CDR3 protein: CASSSTGSRNTIYF. The CDR3 DNA sequence: TGCGCCAGCAGCTCCACAGGCTCTAGAAACACCATATATTTT.

The chain recombines TRBV5-1 with TRBJ2-7, with TRBD1 matching 8 bases. This CDR3 comprises 15 residues. With V trimmed by 0 bases and J by 7 bases, 9 bases remained unmatched. CDR1 SGHRS and CDR2 YFSETQ come from the germline V gene. CDR3: CASSLAGQGAGEQYF. DNA for the CDR3: TGCGCCAGCAGCTTGGCCGGGCAGGGGGCCGGGGAGCAGTACTTC.

The chain uses TRBV18 and TRBJ1-1, with TRBD1 matching 8 bases. Trimming removed 6 bases from V and 1 base from J; junction bases left unmatched: 4. CDR3 length: 14 residues. Germline V gene lookup returns CDR1 KGHSH and CDR2 LQKENI. CDR3 residues: CASSSDRENTEAFF. The CDR3 DNA is TGTGCCAGCTCTTCGGACAGGGAGAACACTGAAGCTTTCTTT.

The genes are TRBV5-5 and TRBJ2-7; 8 bases are a match to TRBD1. CDR1 is SGHKS and CDR2 is YYEKEE in the germline V gene (reference sequence). J lost 4 bases, V lost 1 base, and 7 bases had no gene match. The CDR3 is made up of 15 amino acids. The CDR3: CASSLSFGTGYEQYF. DNA of the CDR3: TGTGCCAGCAGCTTGAGTTTCGGGACAGGTTACGAGCAGTACTTC.

The rearrangement links TRBV18 to TRBJ1-4; the match to TRBD1 covers 9 bases. CDR1 and CDR2 (germline): KGHSH, LQKENI. This CDR3 contains 15 residues. Trimming cost V 3 bases and J 5 bases; bases outside gene matches: 4. CDR3 DNA: TGTGCCAGCTCACCGTGGGACAGGGAGAATGAAAAACTGTTTTTT. Translating gives CASSPWDRENEKLFF.